These T cell receptor beta chains were read from a single sample in a study of T-cell reconstitution after alpha-beta-depleted transplantation in children. Via MiXCR, TCRdb re-called the PCR reads, giving one row per CDR3 protein. Of hundreds of thousands of distinct CDR3 sequences in the sample, more than 20% were seen once. Here the sequenced sample was PBMCs, mostly from graft donor cells, taken 360 days after TCRalphabeta/CD19-depleted stem cell transplant. Every receptor here comes from a female patient aged 2-15 years who had a stem cell transplant for congenital amegakaryocytic thrombocytopenia, so the T cells may come from the graft donor. Each CDR3 is given with its conserved first and last residue. Each record gives: V gene, J gene, CDR3 protein.

TRBV20-1	TRBJ2-2	CSARVLAGGYNGELFF
TRBV3-1	TRBJ1-1	CASTGGTEAFF
TRBV5-1	TRBJ2-1	CASSLTTIGNEQFF
TRBV4-1	TRBJ2-2	CASSLGLAGVTGELFF
TRBV29-1	TRBJ2-2	CSVGLARSGELFF
TRBV10-3	TRBJ2-7	CAISRLADSYEQYF
TRBV2	TRBJ1-2	CASRSGTGSSSDGYTF
TRBV7-8	TRBJ2-2	CASSLGQGIFPLGGELFF
TRBV10-2	TRBJ1-1	CASSETPLGSEAFF
TRBV20-1	TRBJ1-2	CSARTGYTF
TRBV7-9	TRBJ1-1	CASSLVDRETEAFF
TRBV10-2	TRBJ2-2	CASNGLAGGPANTGELFF
TRBV10-3	TRBJ1-6	CAIQQGSNSPLHF
TRBV7-2	TRBJ2-1	CASSLTSGKYNEQFF